This T cell receptor (beta chain) emerged from a study of spatial heterogeneity in lung cancer. Looking at the study overall: Across tumor regions, counts of TCR transcripts showed a strong correlation with a T cell module score derived from matched bulk RNA-seq.

The CDR3 has 13 residues. The V gene lost 4 bases and the J gene lost 4 bases, with 10 bases spanning the gap. CDR1 and CDR2 from the germline V gene are MDHEN and SYDVKM. A unique molecular identifier was carried by every single TCR cDNA molecule. TCRdb re-analysed the 5' RACE reads in MiXCR, keeping a single row per CDR3 protein. This table holds some 23,000 distinct CDR3 sequences, 8.8% found once. This clonotype came up a few times. Its antigen is as yet unknown. Points from the study as a whole: Tumor mutation count correlated with how many alpha and beta TCRs expanded intratumorally.

Time point described: sample taken at primary tumor resection. The approximately 77 donors had untreated early-stage non-small cell lung cancer. No cells were sorted before sequencing. The whole RNA sequenced was extracted from tumor, nontumor lung or frozen PBMC. This rearrangement joins TRBV28 to TRBJ2-5; D call uncertain. This TCR was recovered from a male donor with early-stage non-small cell lung cancer. The sample in question was lung tumor tissue, obtained at surgery. The CDR3, as DNA: TGTGCCAGCAGTTCCAGGACCCCAGAGACCCAGTACTTC. Protein product: CASSSRTPETQYF.